The sequence of this T cell receptor beta chain was determined in a study of monozygotic twins with inflammatory bowel disease (dated by TCRdb to about 2019). Regarding the complete study: The full study comprised some 30 monozygotic twin pairs: nine German pairs (four IBD-concordant, five IBD-discordant) and 19 IBD-discordant Danish pairs. Disease-associated traits were sought mainly through comparisons between IBD patients and their genetically identical healthy co-twins within discordant pairs. Each individual had, on average, about 151 000 unique TCRalpha sequences and 181 000 unique TCRbeta sequences available for analysis. What the authors observed across the whole study: Compared with healthy twins, IBD patients had fewer clonotypes in common with other individuals, a difference most pronounced in patients showing signs of disease activity. Background noise and inter-individual variability may have been introduced into the repertoires by the differing immunosuppressive treatments among patients. Measured by the inverse Simpson index, TCRbeta repertoire diversity was lower in IBD patients than in their healthy co-twins. Concordant and discordant twins showed no difference in repertoire similarity, possibly because of limited statistical power. Distinction between different T cell subtypes could not be achieved in the analysis. No single strong signal or clonotype linked to IBD turned up in the results, so the idea that one exists was not supported.

From each donor, an approximately 2.5 ml peripheral blood sample was collected into PAXgene tubes and kept at -80 degrees C. Total RNA was isolated from whole blood with the PAXgene blood miRNA kit on an automated QIAcube, without T cell sorting. Peripheral blood from monozygotic twin pairs concordant or discordant for inflammatory bowel disease was subjected to deep TCRalpha and TCRbeta repertoire profiling with unique molecular barcoding. Smoking habits were recorded for all twin pairs, and each individual was classified as a current, former or never smoker. Libraries came from 5' RACE. Preparation of each TCR library used 3,000 to 4,000 ng of total RNA. cDNA was synthesized with SMARTScribe reverse transcriptase in eight separate reactions per sample. Unique molecular identifiers containing a 6-nucleotide sample barcode were introduced through template switching during cDNA synthesis. TCRalpha and TCRbeta cDNA was amplified by two nested PCRs of 16 and 9 cycles, with bead purification after each PCR. Before amplification, the cDNA was treated with uracil DNA-glycosylase and purified using the QIAquick PCR purification kit. The second PCR was the step at which Illumina TruSeq-compatible adapters and sample-specific barcodes were added. Library quality and concentration were checked on TapeStation and Qubit, and libraries were pooled at roughly 5 ng each. Sequencing of pooled libraries was carried out on an Illumina HiSeq2500 single-index Rapid Run using 2 x 100 bp reads and custom sequencing primers. On the authors' methods: MiGEC version 1.2.6 was used for UMI-based consensus assembly to correct PCR and sequencing errors. MiXCR version 2.1.1 was used for V(D)J alignment, clonotype assembly and CDR3 extraction. Normalisation of gene usage, clonotype sharing and MAIT/NKT TCR abundance was achieved by analysing the top 1000, 10 000 and 20 000 clonotypes per sample. After downsampling to 27 000 UMIs, diversity was calculated as the inverse Simpson index using the vegan R package. Paired Mann-Whitney U tests on discordant twin pairs were used, with Benjamini-Hochberg multiple-testing correction. Following reprocessing of the reads by TCRdb, the data hold one row per CDR3 protein sequence and no DNA is available. It is TCRdb's table, rather than the study itself, that gives the V and J calls and clone size. This sample's clone table shows fewer than 400,000 distinct CDR3 sequences. The top ten constitute over 5% of the sample.

With respect to this clonotype: Its binding antigen is unknown.

From the germline V gene (reference sequence), CDR1 is MNHEY and CDR2 is SMNVEV. The CDR3 numbers 15 residues from cysteine through phenylalanine. DNA is not recorded here. The sequence was collected from a human donor with ulcerative colitis or Crohn's disease, or a healthy co-twin of an affected twin (not recorded which). Here the chain combines TRBV27 and TRBJ2-3. Input material: blood. CDR3 protein: CASSLFSHRTDTQYF.